The 26 T cell receptor beta chains presented below share a single source sample, sequenced in a study of blood T cell repertoires in COVID-19. Produced via immunoSEQ multiplex PCR; TCRdb's table is partial and in-frame only. The sample lists around 140,000 clones, about 89% seen once, with over 9% in the top ten. The sequencing input was PBMCs or T cells enriched from blood (not recorded which). The origin of the receptors is a man between 60 and 70 years old who had recovered from COVID-19.

The gene calls are TRBV10-3 and TRBJ1-3; 8 bases agree with TRBD1. There are 17 residues in the CDR3. Germline V gene sequence: CDR1 ENHRY, CDR2 SYGVKD. V was clipped by 5 bases and J by 0 bases; unmatched bases: 9. The CDR3 DNA sequence: TGTGCCATCAGTCGGACAGGGAACGAACCCTCTGGAAACACCATATATTTT. Its translation is CAISRTGNEPSGNTIYF.

The genes are TRBV3-1 (or the pseudogene TRBV3-2) and TRBJ1-3; a weak D match, TRBD1 (6 bases). The V gene's germline CDR1 is LGHDT and CDR2 YNNKEL (reference sequence). The CDR3 sequence is 15 residues long. The V end lost 6 bases, the J end lost 4 bases, and 16 bases lay between the germline ends. Written as DNA, the CDR3 is TGTGCCAGCAGGTCACAGGGTATGACGGGAAACACCATATATTTT. Protein sequence: CASRSQGMTGNTIYF.

The chain has TRBV18 and TRBJ2-7; possible D gene TRBD2, 6 bases. The CDR3 is 15 residues long. Germline CDR1 KGHSH, CDR2 LQKENI. V lost 6 bases, J lost 0 bases, and 15 bases lay in between. This CDR3 reads CASSPNSGFSYEQYF. In DNA form, the CDR3 reads TGTGCCAGCTCCCCTAATAGCGGATTCTCCTACGAGCAGTACTTC.

This clone was seen only once. V is TRBV2 and J is TRBJ1-5, with D perhaps matching TRBD1 (5 bases). Germline CDR1 reads SNHLY; CDR2 reads FYNNEI. Trimming took 4 bases from V and 7 from J, leaving 17 bases between them. CDR3 size: 15 residues. The CDR3 protein is CASSGRGGSGQPQHF. CDR3 sequence (DNA): TGTGCCAGCAGTGGAAGGGGAGGGAGCGGACAGCCCCAGCATTTT.

This clone has only a few counts. The chain links TRBV28 to TRBJ2-2; 9 bases align to TRBD2. The J segment lost 2 bases and the V segment lost 6 bases, leaving 4 bases of the junction unmatched. Germline V gene lookup returns CDR1 MDHEN and CDR2 SYDVKM. This CDR3 is 15 amino acids long. DNA for the CDR3: TGTGCCAGCAGGCCGACTAGCGGAAACACCGGGGAGCTGTTTTTT. This sequence encodes CASRPTSGNTGELFF.

The chain combines TRBV19 with TRBJ2-1, with TRBD2 matching over 13 bases. This CDR3 is built from 17 residues. The ends lost 0 bases at V and 5 bases at J; junction bases unmatched: 4. Germline CDR1 and CDR2: LNHDA and SQIVND (reference sequence). In DNA, the CDR3 is TGTGCCAGTAGTATAGAGGGGACTAGCGGGATAGACAATGAGCAGTTCTTC. Protein: CASSIEGTSGIDNEQFF.

This chain links TRBV11-3 with TRBJ2-5, with a weak D call TRBD1 (6 bases). The germline CDR1 and CDR2 sequences are SGHNT and YENEEA. Trimming removed 5 bases from V and 0 bases from J, with 13 bases in between. The CDR3 is made up of 15 amino acids. The DNA for the CDR3 is TGTGCCAGCAGCACCGGACAGTCGTACCAAGAGACCCAGTACTTC. It translates to CASSTGQSYQETQYF.

The chain combines TRBV2 with TRBJ1-4, with unresolved D. The germline V gene encodes CDR1 SNHLY and CDR2 FYNNEI. V gave up 3 bases and J gave up 6 bases, with 11 bases separating them. The CDR3 totals 14 residues. DNA of the CDR3: TGTGCCAGCAGTGAGGGAGCGGCTTATGAAAAACTGTTTTTT. As protein: CASSEGAAYEKLFF.

This chain uses TRBV14 with TRBJ1-1; the D gene is possibly TRBD1 (5 bases). Germline V gene sequence: CDR1 SGHDN, CDR2 FVKESK. This CDR3 region has 15 residues. The V end was cut by 0 bases, the J end by 4 bases, with 12 bases between. CDR3 in DNA: TGTGCCAGCAGCCAAGAATCCCCGGGGGTCACTGAAGCTTTCTTT. Amino acid sequence: CASSQESPGVTEAFF.

The V call is TRBV19, the J call TRBJ2-1; 9 nucleotides agree with TRBD1. The CDR3 is 17 amino acids. Germline loops: CDR1 LNHDA, CDR2 SQIVND (reference sequence). J was trimmed by 0 bases and V by 1 base; bases with no gene match: 4. CDR3 amino acids: CASSIGTGVPSYNEQFF. CDR3 nucleotide sequence: TGTGCCAGTAGTATAGGGACAGGGGTTCCCTCCTACAATGAGCAGTTCTTC.

The chain couples TRBV6-5 to TRBJ1-4; 10 nucleotides line up with TRBD1. CDR1 is MNHEY, CDR2 SVGAGI, per germline. The CDR3 runs 14 residues. Trimming cost V 7 bases and J 4 bases; bases outside gene matches: 3. CDR3 sequence reads: CASKGTGDNEKLFF. Here the CDR3 DNA reads TGTGCCAGCAAAGGGACAGGGGATAATGAAAAACTGTTTTTT.

The chain uses TRBV18 and TRBJ2-1; 8 nucleotides align to TRBD1. J lost 4 bases, V lost 2 bases, and 10 bases had no gene match. This CDR3 has 17 residues. CDR1 KGHSH and CDR2 LQKENI come from the germline V gene. The CDR3: CASSPDDRDRFYNEQFF. The CDR3 DNA is TGTGCCAGCTCACCAGATGACCGGGACAGGTTTTACAATGAGCAGTTCTTC.

A single count supports this clone. This sequence joins TRBV5-4 and TRBJ2-7, with TRBD2 matching over 11 bases. The germline V gene encodes CDR1 SGHNT and CDR2 YYREEE (reference sequence). V gave up 4 bases and J gave up 7 bases; unmatched junction bases: 7. This CDR3 has 14 amino acids. CDR3 sequence (DNA): TGTGCCAGCAGCACTAGCGGGAGAGGTCGGGAGCAGTACTTC. Its translation is CASSTSGRGREQYF. Full variable domain (rest looked up from reference TRBV5-4 and TRBJ2-7): ETGVTQSPTHLIKTRGQQVTLRCSSQSGHNTVSWYQQALGQGPQFIFQYYREEENGRGNFPPRFSGLQFPNYSSELNVNALELDDSALYLCASSTSGRGREQYFGPGTRLTVT.

The gene calls are TRBV19 and TRBJ1-2; D is perhaps TRBD1 (5 bases). The CDR3 runs 11 residues. Trimming removed 8 bases from V and 7 bases from J, with 11 bases in between. Germline V lookup: CDR1 LNHDA, CDR2 SQIVND (reference sequence). The CDR3 DNA sequence: TGTGCCAGTCGCAGGGAAATTGGCTACACCTTC. This encodes CASRREIGYTF.

The chain combines TRBV6-5 with TRBJ1-2; 7 nucleotides align to TRBD1. From germline, CDR1 is MNHEY and CDR2 SVGAGI. The CDR3 length is 13 residues. Unmatched junction bases numbered 7, after V lost 5 bases and J lost 7 bases. CDR3 residues: CASSKGAYGGYTF. CDR3 sequence (DNA): TGTGCCAGCAGTAAGGGGGCGTACGGTGGCTACACCTTC.

The rearrangement joins TRBV18 to TRBJ2-7, with D unresolved. This CDR3 region has 13 residues. The V end lost 1 base, the J end lost 1 base, and 5 bases lay between the germline ends. Germline V gene data show CDR1 as KGHSH and CDR2 as LQKENI. CDR3 loop: CASSPRASYEQYF. The CDR3 DNA follows: TGTGCCAGCTCACCACGGGCATCCTACGAGCAGTACTTC.

The V and J genes are TRBV19 and TRBJ1-2, with D tentatively TRBD1 (5 bases). The CDR3 covers 12 residues. Germline CDR1 LNHDA, CDR2 SQIVND (reference sequence). V gave up 10 bases and J gave up 5 bases, with 14 bases separating them. The CDR3 sequence is CATSAGGYGYTF. The DNA for the CDR3 is TGTGCCACCAGCGCTGGGGGGTATGGCTACACCTTC. Using reference TRBV19 and TRBJ1-2 for the parts outside the CDR3, the full variable domain is DGGITQSPKYLFRKEGQNVTLSCEQNLNHDAMYWYRQDPGQGLRLIYYSQIVNDFQKGDIAEGYSVSREKKESFPLTVTSAQKNPTAFYLCATSAGGYGYTFGSGTRLTVV.

This clone was counted a single time. This chain joins TRBV6-5 and TRBJ2-1; D perhaps matches TRBD2 (5 bases). Germline lookup yields CDR1 MNHEY and CDR2 SVGAGI. The CDR3 extends over 12 amino acids. V was trimmed by 6 bases and J by 6 bases, leaving 9 bases between them. Here the CDR3 DNA reads TGTGCCAGCAGCCCCGGAGGCAATGAGCAGTTCTTC. It specifies CASSPGGNEQFF.

As DNA, the CDR3 is TGTGCCAGCAGACCGGGGCTGGGCAGGGGCGATTCACCCCTCCACTTT. Translating it yields CASRPGLGRGDSPLHF. This sequence joins TRBV11-2 and TRBJ1-6; possible D gene TRBD1, 6 bases. V was clipped by 6 bases and J by 8 bases, with 20 bases between them. There are 16 residues in the CDR3. CDR1 SGHAT and CDR2 FQNNGV come from the germline V gene.

This clone was counted once. This sample also contains other DNA sequences that code for the same CDR3. The V gene is TRBV6-5, the J gene TRBJ1-2; TRBD1 is a possible D gene (5 bases). The germline gives CDR1 MNHEY, CDR2 SVGAGI. The CDR3 spans 13 residues. V lost 3 bases to trimming and J lost 2 bases, with 7 bases between them. CDR3 residues: CASSYDRNYGYTF. The CDR3 nucleotides are TGTGCCAGCAGTTATGACAGAAACTATGGCTACACCTTC.

The genes are TRBV18 and TRBJ1-4; 7 bases map to TRBD1. Germline V gene data show CDR1 as KGHSH and CDR2 as LQKENI. The CDR3 is made up of 16 amino acids. With 2 bases clipped from V and 8 bases from J, the junction kept 11 bases outside the gene matches. For the CDR3, the DNA is TGTGCCAGCTCACCAACGACAGGGAAGGTCGAAGAAAAACTGTTTTTT. It specifies CASSPTTGKVEEKLFF.

This clone has more than one count but fewer than ten. The gene calls are TRBV27 and TRBJ2-3; tentatively, D is TRBD2 (5 bases). The germline CDR1 and CDR2 sequences are MNHEY and SMNVEV (reference sequence). This CDR3 spans 14 amino acids. The V gene lost 1 base and the J gene lost 6 bases, with 11 bases spanning the gap. CDR3 DNA sequence: TGTGCCAGCAGTTTATTAACTAGGAGGGATACGCAGTATTTT. Amino acid sequence: CASSLLTRRDTQYF.

This clone came up once. The J gene is TRBJ1-6, the V gene TRBV10-1, with a weak D call TRBD1 (6 bases). The germline CDR1 and CDR2 sequences are WNHNN and SYGVQD (reference sequence). The germline V and J ends were trimmed by 8 bases and 7 bases, with 12 bases remaining between them. This CDR3 has 13 residues. The CDR3 loop is CASSTGQNSPLHF. The CDR3 nucleotides read TGCGCCAGCTCCACAGGGCAAAATTCACCCCTCCACTTT.

The V and J genes are TRBV27 and TRBJ1-5; TRBD1 might be the D (6 bases). CDR3 length: 14 residues. From germline, CDR1 is MNHEY and CDR2 SMNVEV (reference sequence). Trimming took off 2 bases at V and 6 bases at J, with 11 bases between the two ends. This CDR3 is CASSLQGPPQPQHF. In DNA, the CDR3 is TGTGCCAGCAGTTTACAGGGGCCCCCTCAGCCCCAGCATTTT.

The V and J genes are TRBV5-1 and TRBJ1-2; TRBD1 aligns across 10 bases. This CDR3 comprises 14 residues. V lost 4 bases and J lost 8; bases outside the gene matches: 8. Germline CDR1 SGHRS, CDR2 YFSETQ. In DNA, the CDR3 is TGCGCCAGCAGCCAGTACGGGACAGGGGAAGGCTACACCTTC. As protein: CASSQYGTGEGYTF.

V is TRBV18 and J is TRBJ1-4, with a tentative D call TRBD1 (5 bases). The germline V gene encodes CDR1 KGHSH and CDR2 LQKENI. This CDR3 contains 16 residues. V was cut by 3 bases and J by 8 bases, with 19 bases left in between. The CDR3 bases are TGTGCCAGCTCACCGCAAGGGCCAGGGTTGCGCGAAAAACTGTTTTTT. This gives the protein CASSPQGPGLREKLFF.